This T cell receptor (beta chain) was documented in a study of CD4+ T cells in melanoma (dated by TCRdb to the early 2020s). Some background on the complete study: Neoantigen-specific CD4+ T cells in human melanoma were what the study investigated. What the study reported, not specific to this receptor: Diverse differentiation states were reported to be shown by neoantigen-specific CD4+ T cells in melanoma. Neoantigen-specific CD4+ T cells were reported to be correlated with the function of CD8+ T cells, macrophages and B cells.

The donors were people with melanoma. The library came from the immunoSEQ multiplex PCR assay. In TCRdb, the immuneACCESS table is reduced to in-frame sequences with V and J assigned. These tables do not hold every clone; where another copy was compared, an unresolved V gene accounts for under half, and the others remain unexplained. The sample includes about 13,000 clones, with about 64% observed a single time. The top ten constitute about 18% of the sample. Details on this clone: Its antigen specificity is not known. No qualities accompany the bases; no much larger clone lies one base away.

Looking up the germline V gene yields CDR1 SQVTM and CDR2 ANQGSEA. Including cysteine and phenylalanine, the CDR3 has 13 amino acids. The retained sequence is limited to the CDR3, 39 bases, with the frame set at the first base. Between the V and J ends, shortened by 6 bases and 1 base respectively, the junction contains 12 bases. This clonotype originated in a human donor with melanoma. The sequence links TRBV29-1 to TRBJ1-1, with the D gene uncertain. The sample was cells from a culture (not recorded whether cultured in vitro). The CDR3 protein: CSVKRAENTEAFF. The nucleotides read TGCAGCGTAAAACGGGCGGAGAACACTGAAGCTTTCTTT.